The source of this T cell receptor (beta chain) is a study of CD8+ T cells in alopecia areata. At the level of the study: Oral tofacitinib (5 to 10 mg twice daily) was administered to treated patients.

Extracted RNA was reverse transcribed, and the resulting cDNA served as sequencing template. Clones were read by immunoSEQ multiplex PCR, and TCRdb kept only the in-frame ones, dropping some. The profile shows approximately 300,000 clones, nearly 60% of them singletons. Study results and limitations: Scalp clonality, together with expanded CD8+ clones among the top 100, fell significantly with tofacitinib. Relative to mice, TCR sharing across patients was less clear, a difference possibly HLA-related. Scalp sequencing captures resident alphabeta T cells of normal skin too.

V was trimmed by 2 bases and J by 4 bases, leaving 20 bases between them. Germline CDR1 is SQVTM and CDR2 is ANQGSEA. This CDR3 spans 16 amino acids. This clone was seen more than once but under ten times. What it recognizes is unknown. Described treatment: oral pan-JAK inhibitor, 5-10 mg twice daily. The sequence was collected from a human donor with alopecia areata. V usage is TRBV29-1 and J usage is TRBJ1-2; tentatively, D is TRBD1 (5 bases). The source material was CD4+ T cells sorted from blood, sampled at week 24, from a patient treated with tofacitinib. The CDR3 DNA follows: TGCAGCGTTGAAAGACAGCTTTACCTTCCTATCTATGGCTACACCTTC. It encodes CSVERQLYLPIYGYTF.